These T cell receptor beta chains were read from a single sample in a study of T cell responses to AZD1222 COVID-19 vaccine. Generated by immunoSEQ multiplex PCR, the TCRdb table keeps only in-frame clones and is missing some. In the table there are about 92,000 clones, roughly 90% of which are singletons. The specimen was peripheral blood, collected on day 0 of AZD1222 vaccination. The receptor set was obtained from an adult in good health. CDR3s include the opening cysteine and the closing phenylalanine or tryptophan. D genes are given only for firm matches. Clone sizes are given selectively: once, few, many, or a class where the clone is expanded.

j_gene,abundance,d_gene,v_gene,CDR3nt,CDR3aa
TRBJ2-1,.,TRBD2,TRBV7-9,TGTGCCAGCAGCTTAGCTAGAGCGGGAGTTGGCAATGAGCAGTTCTTC,CASSLARAGVGNEQFF
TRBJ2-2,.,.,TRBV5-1,TGCGCCAGCAGCTCTATCGAGGGGGAGCTGTTTTTT,CASSSIEGELFF
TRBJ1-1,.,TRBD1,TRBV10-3,TGTGCCATCAGACAGGGGAACTCTGAAGCTTTCTTT,CAIRQGNSEAFF
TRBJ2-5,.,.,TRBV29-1,TGCAGCGTTGCCCGGACAGCTCAAGAGACCCAGTACTTC,CSVARTAQETQYF
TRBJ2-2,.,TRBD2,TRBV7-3,TGTGCCAGCAGCTTGGGAGCGGGAGGCAACACCGGGGAGCTGTTTTTT,CASSLGAGGNTGELFF
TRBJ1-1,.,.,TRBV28,TGTGCCAGCAGTTTAATAGGCCTAGGGGACACTGAAGCTTTCTTT,CASSLIGLGDTEAFF
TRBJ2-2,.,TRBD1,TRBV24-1,TGTGCCACCAGTGATCCAGGGGGTGAAACCGGGGAGCTGTTTTTT,CATSDPGGETGELFF
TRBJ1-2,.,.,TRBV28,TGTGCCGGCAGCCCCGCCGCTGACTATGGCTACACCTTC,CAGSPAADYGYTF
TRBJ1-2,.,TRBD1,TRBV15,TGTGCCACCAGCCCCAGGACAGGACCGGGAGGCTACACCTTC,CATSPRTGPGGYTF
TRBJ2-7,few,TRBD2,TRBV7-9,TGTGCCAGCAGCCAATCGACAGGGCTAGCGGGAGTTTTGCAGTACTTC,CASSQSTGLAGVLQYF
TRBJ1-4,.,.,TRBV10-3,TGTGCCATCAGTGATCAGGACTCTACGACTCAAAAACTGTTTTTT,CAISDQDSTTQKLFF
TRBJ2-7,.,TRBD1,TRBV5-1,TGCGCCAGCAGCCCTGGTCACGGGACAGGGGGCTACGAGCAGTACTTC,CASSPGHGTGGYEQYF
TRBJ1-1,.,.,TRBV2,TGTGCCAGCAGTCGTAGACAGGACACTGAAGCTTTCTTT,CASSRRQDTEAFF
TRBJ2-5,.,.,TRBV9,TGTGCCAGCAGCGTAGGTGGATTGGAGACCCAGTACTTC,CASSVGGLETQYF
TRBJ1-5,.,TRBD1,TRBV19,TGTGCCAGTAGTATCGGACAGGGGGGACAGCCCCAGCATTTT,CASSIGQGGQPQHF
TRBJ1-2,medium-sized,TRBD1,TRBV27,TGTGCCAGCAGTTTAACCGGGACAGAAGGCTATGGCTACACCTTC,CASSLTGTEGYGYTF
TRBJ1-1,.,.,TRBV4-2,TGTGCCAGCAGCCAAGATAGTAGCAGGGGGAACACTGAAGCTTTCTTT,CASSQDSSRGNTEAFF
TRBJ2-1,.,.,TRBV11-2,TGTGCCAGCAGCTTGGCCAGGAACAATGAGCAGTTCTTC,CASSLARNNEQFF
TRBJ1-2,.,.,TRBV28,TGTGCCAGCAGGTTACGGGGACGGGAGGGCTATGGCTACACCTTC,CASRLRGREGYGYTF
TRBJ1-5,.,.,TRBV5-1,TGCGCCAGCAGCTCCCTGCCCTCCGGATCCGGAAGTAATCAGCCCCAGCATTTT,CASSSLPSGSGSNQPQHF
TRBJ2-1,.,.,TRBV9,TGTGCCAGCAACCGGGGATTGGTGGTCTTC,CASNRGLVVF
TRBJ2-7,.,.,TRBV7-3,TGTGCCAGCAGCTTAACGGGTGGGGCAAACTATGAGCAGTACTTC,CASSLTGGANYEQYF
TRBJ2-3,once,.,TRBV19,TGTGCCAGTAGTATAGGGAGATACACAGATACGCAGTATTTT,CASSIGRYTDTQYF
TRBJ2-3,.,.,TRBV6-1,TGTGCCAGCAGTGAAAGACAGCCTTTTAGCACAGATACGCAGTATTTT,CASSERQPFSTDTQYF
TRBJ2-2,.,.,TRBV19,TGTGCCAGTCGGAGGGGGACTACTTACACCGGGGAGCTGTTTTTT,CASRRGTTYTGELFF
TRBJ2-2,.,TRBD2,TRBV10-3,TGTGCCATCAGGAAAGGACTAGCGGAAAACACCGGGGAGCTGTTTTTT,CAIRKGLAENTGELFF
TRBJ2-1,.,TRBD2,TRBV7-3,TGTGCCAGCAGCTCTACTAGCGTGGAAAATGAGCAGTTCTTC,CASSSTSVENEQFF
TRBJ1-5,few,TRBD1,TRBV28,TGTGCCAGCAGTTTGTACAGGGGCGGTCAGCCCCAGCATTTT,CASSLYRGGQPQHF
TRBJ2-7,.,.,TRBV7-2,TGTGCCAGCAGCTTAGGGGACGTAGCCTACGAGCAGTACTTC,CASSLGDVAYEQYF
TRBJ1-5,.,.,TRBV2,TGTGCCAGCAGTGAAGAGGTCAATCAGCCCCAGCATTTT,CASSEEVNQPQHF
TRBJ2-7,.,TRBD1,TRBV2,TGTGCCAGCAGTCCGGACAGGGATAGTGACGAGCAGTACTTC,CASSPDRDSDEQYF
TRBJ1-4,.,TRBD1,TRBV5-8,TGTGCCAGCAGCTTGGAGGGGGCCCCTAATGAAAAACTGTTTTTT,CASSLEGAPNEKLFF
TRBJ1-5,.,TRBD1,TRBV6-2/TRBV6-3,TGTGCCAGCAGTTACTCCGAGCTTTGGGGGACAGTCCTATATAGCAATCAGCCCCAGCATTTT,CASSYSELWGTVLYSNQPQHF
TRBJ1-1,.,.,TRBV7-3,TGTGCCAGCAGCTTAACCGGGGGTACAGGGTCTATGAACACTGAAGCTTTCTTT,CASSLTGGTGSMNTEAFF
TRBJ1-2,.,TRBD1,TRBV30,TGTGCCTGGAGTGCACATCAGGGACAGGGCGGCGGCTACACCTTC,CAWSAHQGQGGGYTF
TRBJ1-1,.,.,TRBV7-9,TGTGCCAGCAGCTATAGCCCCCGGGGGAACACTGAAGCTTTCTTT,CASSYSPRGNTEAFF
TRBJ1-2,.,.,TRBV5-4,TGTGCCAGCGGACGGGTTTCGAATGACGGCTACACCTTC,CASGRVSNDGYTF